This T cell receptor beta chain stems from a study of OX40 agonist ivuxolimab in advanced cancers. With respect to this clone: What it binds is unknown.

General observations from the study: With doses of 0.1-3.0 mg/kg, partial responders showed among the lowest clonal expansion.

Libraries were prepared by immunoSEQ multiplex PCR; TCRdb keeps only in-frame clonotypes and omits some of them. This table has tens of thousands of clones, about 86% appearing once. The germline V gene encodes CDR1 SGHDT and CDR2 YYEEEE. V shed 3 bases, J shed 2 bases, and the junction held 4 bases outside the gene matches. CDR3 length equals 15 residues. The sample here was CD4+ or CD8+ T cells sorted from blood, taken in a trial of the OX40 agonist ivuxolimab. The TCR comes from an adult with an advanced solid tumor such as melanoma, head and neck, liver or kidney cancer. J is TRBJ1-5 and V is TRBV5-6; TRBD1 agrees at 8 bases. CDR3 sequence reads: CASSSEQGGNQPQHF. The CDR3 DNA follows: TGTGCCAGCAGCTCTGAACAGGGGGGCAATCAGCCCCAGCATTTT.